One TCR beta chain is described in this entry. There is no known antigen for this receptor. Within one base of it there is no much larger clone, and no base qualities were kept. Libraries were built with the immunoSEQ multiplex PCR assay. Held by TCRdb, this immuneACCESS table contains in-frame sequences only and omits some clones. Under half of the omission traces to an unresolved V gene where checked; the cause of the rest is unknown. Recorded for this sample are about 5,600 clones; 55% to 65% of them occurred a single time. Approximately 10% of the sample is in the top ten clones. The data were taken from a study of preoperative IRX-2 immunotherapy in early breast cancer (dated by TCRdb to 2018 to 2020). Looking up the germline V gene yields CDR1 WSHSY and CDR2 SAAADI. Including cysteine and phenylalanine, the CDR3 has 14 amino acids. CDR3 DNA only is kept here, 42 bases in frame from base 1. Trimming at the junction amounts to 3 bases on V and 3 bases on J, and the germline ends lie 9 bases apart.

The sample's treatment or condition, from its label and the paper: preoperative locoregional IRX-2 cytokine immunotherapy. The samples were obtained from a phase Ib study that tested preoperative, locoregional IRX-2 cytokine immunotherapy designed to prime immune responses. The donors were early-stage breast cancer patients who were given IRX-2 prior to surgery. Source: tumor tissue, taken before IRX-2 immunotherapy. The TCR sequence derives from a human donor with breast cancer. The chain was built from TRBV10-2 and TRBJ1-5; there is no confident call for the D gene. The CDR3 loop reads CASSDRNINQPQHF. The sequence in DNA is TGCGCCAGCAGTGACAGGAACATCAATCAGCCCCAGCATTTT.